Listed here is a single TCR beta chain. What it binds is unknown. The CDR3 is 19 residues long. Germline V lookup: CDR1 SGDLS, CDR2 YYNGEE. Between the trimmed V and J ends, which lost 0 bases and 0 bases, there was a span of 19 bases. The data stem from a study of shared clonotypes between healthy human individuals. TCRdb keeps only in-frame clones here, not all; method: immunoSEQ multiplex PCR. The repertoire holds about 2.1 million clones, with 93% as singletons. Only CD45RO-negative cells positively selected for CCR7 counted as naive CD8 cells, so terminally differentiated effector memory CD45RA+ cells were excluded. Study observations and caveats: Among donors, clonotype sharing was expected to be affected by sequencing depth. There were few donors, and this limited the genetic and exposure-history diversity represented. Sorted-subset sequencing, rarefaction showed, was incomplete despite large depth.

This sequence joins TRBV9 and TRBJ2-1; D tentatively fits TRBD1 or TRBD2 (5 bases each). This sequence originates from a man aged 18 to 30 in good health. Some clones in this sample may be carry-over from other donors' samples. Specimen: naive CD8+ T cells from PBMCs. The CDR3 DNA reads as TGTGCCAGCAGCGTAGCCGGGACCCAAAGGTTTAGCTCCTACAATGAGCAGTTCTTC. Translated: CASSVAGTQRFSSYNEQFF.